One TCR beta chain is described in this entry. This specimen belongs to a study of Tregs in tolerant kidney transplant recipients. The method was immunoSEQ multiplex PCR; TCRdb's version includes in-frame clones alone and lacks a portion of them. The sample has roughly 80,000 clones, roughly nine tenths seen once. This CDR3 is built from 14 residues. Trimming left V 3 bases short and J 4 bases short, with 10 bases between. CDR1 and CDR2 (germline): SEHNR, FQNEAQ (reference sequence). The nonmyeloablative bone marrow transplants came from related graft donors, with transient mixed chimerism. This specimen consisted of CD4+ T cells from blood (PBMCs), obtained 24 months after the transplant. This sequence originates from a human patient who received a combined kidney and bone marrow transplant. These T cells may partly come from the graft donor. The rearrangement joins TRBV7-9 to TRBJ1-5; no clear D gene. The CDR3 bases are TGTGCCAGCAGCTTGAGGTCGGATAATCAGCCCCAGCATTTT. This codes for CASSLRSDNQPQHF.